The T cell receptor beta chain under discussion was sequenced for a study of regulatory T cells in long-lasting Graves disease. General study findings and limits: Persistent-disease Graves' patients showed less TCR diversity than new cases.

Time point given: persistent/refractory GD, antithyroid drugs over 5 years with positive TRAb. Generation of the TCR library employed RNA extracted from PBMCs. Roughly 9 milliliters of peripheral blood went into EDTA tubes. J lost 7 bases, V lost 3 bases, and 6 bases had no gene match. Germline CDR1 and CDR2: SGDLS and YYNGEE. The CDR3 consists of 13 residues. TCR beta libraries were built with iRepertoire HTBI primers and Arm-PCR of CDR3 regions. TCRdb redid the calling of the multiplex PCR reads with MiXCR, one entry per CDR3 protein. Seen here are 500,000 to 700,000 distinct CDR3 sequences, about 32% observed once, and the top ten hold under 55%. For this clonotype: Its antigen remains unidentified. Being one base from a much bigger clone, this may be a read error.

The sample was peripheral blood mononuclear cells (PBMCs), taken when the disease was refractory, from a patient treated with antithyroid drugs. The origin of this receptor is a female donor with Graves disease. The chain has TRBV9 and TRBJ1-2; 7 bases are shared with TRBD1. The CDR3 protein is CASSADRDSGYTF. As DNA, the CDR3 is TGTGCCAGCAGCGCAGACAGGGACTCTGGCTACACCTTC. Full variable domain (outside the CDR3, taken from reference TRBV9 and TRBJ1-2): DSGVTQTPKHLITATGQRVTLRCSPRSGDLSVYWYQQSLDQGLQFLIQYYNGEERAKGNILERFSAQQFPDLHSELNLSSLELGDSALYFCASSADRDSGYTFGSGTRLTVV.